A single TCR beta chain is shown here with its context. Antigen specificity is unknown. From the PCR reads, TCRdb called clonotypes with MiXCR, one entry per CDR3 protein. The table shows 490,000 or so distinct CDR3 sequences, with under 30% occurring only once. With 10%, 30% or 50% of RNA, about 17,000 to 1,000,000 naive CD8 T cells were sequenced. Naive CD8 T cells were sorted, and the gate applied was CD8+CD4-CCR7+CD45RA+. This record comes from a study of molecular identifiers for immune sequencing clone quantification. Study details: The replicates split RNA from approximately 20,000 or 100,000 naive CD8 cells five ways and sequenced four.

Study-wide results and caveats: For effector cells, clones above 20 RNA copies held over 97% of molecules; for naive cells, under 1%.

This clonotype was sampled from a human donor in good health. Some libraries in this study had Jurkat cell RNA spiked in. Sample: naive CD8+ T cells from blood, with Jurkat cell RNA spiked in. Subset: FACS-sorted CD8+CD4-CCR7+CD45RA+ naive T cells.

The CDR3 loop is CASRWGQATNEKLFF. The CDR3 DNA is TGTGCCAGCAGGTGGGGGCAGGCAACTAATGAAAAACTGTTTTTT. The chain combines TRBV7-9 with TRBJ1-4, with D possibly matching TRBD1 (6 bases). V was cut by 6 bases and J by 0 bases, with 11 bases left in between. Germline CDR1 SEHNR, CDR2 FQNEAQ (reference sequence). The CDR3 length is 15 residues.